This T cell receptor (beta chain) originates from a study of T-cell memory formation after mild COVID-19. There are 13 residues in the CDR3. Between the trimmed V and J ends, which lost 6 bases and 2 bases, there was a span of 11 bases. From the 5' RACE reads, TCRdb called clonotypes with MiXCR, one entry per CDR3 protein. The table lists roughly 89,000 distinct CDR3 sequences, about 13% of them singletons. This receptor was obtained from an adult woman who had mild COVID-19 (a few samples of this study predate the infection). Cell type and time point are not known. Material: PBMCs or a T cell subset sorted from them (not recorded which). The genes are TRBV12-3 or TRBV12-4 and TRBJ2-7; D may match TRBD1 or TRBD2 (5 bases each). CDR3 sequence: CASRGTDPYEQYF. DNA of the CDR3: TGTGCCAGCAGGGGGACCGACCCCTACGAGCAGTACTTC.